The present T cell receptor beta chain was sequenced within a study of T cells after yellow fever vaccination. Making TCR cDNA involved 5'RACE template switching, which added UMIs and a universal primer site. TCRdb passed the 5' RACE reads through MiXCR, listing each CDR3 protein once. The sample has some 420,000 distinct CDR3 sequences, about 17% seen once. This clonotype was detected a few times. Its antigen is undetermined. The germline gives CDR1 SEHNR, CDR2 FQNEAQ (reference sequence). The trim removed 6 bases at V and 5 bases at J, leaving 8 bases unmatched. The CDR3 has 15 residues. General study findings and limits: Though weaker, the secondary response peaked faster, on day 5 versus 15. Relatively few clonotypes were ones that appeared in both CD4 and CD8 compartments.

The rearrangement joins TRBV7-9 to TRBJ2-1; 9 positions agree with TRBD1. The specimen comprised PBMCs, sampled before the yellow fever booster vaccination. This receptor was identified in a man between 18 and 35 years old who received the YFV17D yellow fever vaccine. CDR3 in amino acids: CASRSTGGADNEQFF. CDR3 DNA: TGTGCCAGCAGATCAACAGGGGGCGCGGACAATGAGCAGTTCTTC.